Presented here are 30 T cell receptor beta chains from one specimen sequenced in a study of beta chain features in type 1 diabetes. Study-wide findings and caveats: There was a moderate but significant shortening of TCRB CDR3s in all four CD4+ subsets of Type 1 diabetes patients.

The sequenced template was cDNA made from the entire isolated RNA. Using immunoSEQ multiplex PCR, the repertoire was profiled, and TCRdb retains in-frame clones only, with some absent. The sample holds about 340,000 clones, roughly a tenth seen once. These receptors have no identified antigens. The sequenced sample was central memory CD4+ T cells from blood. The receptors derive from a man younger than 40 with type 1 diabetes.

The V and J genes are TRBV7-2 and TRBJ2-7; 9 nucleotides agree with TRBD1. J was trimmed by 2 bases and V by 4 bases; bases with no gene match: 3. This CDR3 spans 14 amino acids. Germline loops: CDR1 SGHTA, CDR2 FQGNSA. CDR3 protein: CASSSRDRAYEQYF. CDR3 nucleotide sequence: TGTGCCAGCAGCTCACGGGACAGGGCCTACGAGCAGTACTTC.

The gene calls are TRBV4-1 and TRBJ1-1, with no clear D. CDR1 MGHRA and CDR2 YSYEKL come from the germline V gene. The germline V and J ends were trimmed by 1 base and 0 bases, with 6 bases remaining between them. This CDR3 is built from 14 residues. CDR3 sequence: CASSQGLVNTEAFF. Here the CDR3 DNA reads TGCGCCAGCAGCCAAGGTCTAGTGAACACTGAAGCTTTCTTT.

The chain joins TRBV6-5 to TRBJ2-6, with 8 positions matching TRBD1. Germline V gene sequence: CDR1 MNHEY, CDR2 SVGAGI. This CDR3 is built from 15 residues. V shed 6 bases and J 3 bases; nucleotides not matched to a gene: 4. CDR3 sequence (DNA): TGTGCCAGCAGAGGACAGGGTTTTGGGGCCAACGTCCTGACTTTC. This encodes CASRGQGFGANVLTF.

A few counts support this clone. V is TRBV30 and J is TRBJ2-3; TRBD2 matches 9 bases. The germline gives CDR1 GTSNPN, CDR2 SVGIG (reference sequence). V shed 2 bases, J shed 6 bases, and the junction held 6 bases outside the gene matches. The CDR3 contains 14 residues. The CDR3 sequence is CAWSPLAGFDTQYF. The CDR3 DNA reads as TGTGCCTGGAGTCCCCTAGCGGGATTTGATACGCAGTATTTT.

CDR3 loop: CASSPKADLNYGYTF. CDR3 DNA sequence: TGTGCCAGTAGCCCCAAGGCAGACCTTAACTATGGCTACACCTTC. V gene TRBV19 combines with J gene TRBJ1-2, with D unclear. This CDR3 spans 15 amino acids. Trimming took off 6 bases at V and 1 base at J, with 15 bases between the two ends. CDR1 LNHDA and CDR2 SQIVND come from the germline V gene (reference sequence).

This clone occurred a few times. The V and J genes are TRBV28 and TRBJ2-2; the match to TRBD2 covers 9 bases. The CDR3 runs 15 residues. After removal of 5 bases from V and 4 bases from J, the junction contained 5 bases not matched to a gene. In germline, CDR1 is MDHEN, CDR2 SYDVKM. The CDR3 coding sequence is TGTGCCAGCAGTCTCTCTAGCGGGATCACCGGGGAGCTGTTTTTT. The encoded protein is CASSLSSGITGELFF.

This clone has only a few counts. The sample holds other DNA sequences that translate to the same CDR3. The CDR3 region is CASSLPPGTGNQPQHF. CDR3 bases: TGTGCCAGCAGTTTACCCCCTGGGACAGGAAATCAGCCCCAGCATTTT. The V and J genes are TRBV28 and TRBJ1-5; 8 bases are shared with TRBD1. The CDR3 is 16 residues long. The V gene end was trimmed by 2 bases and the J gene end by 4 bases; junction bases not matched to a gene: 7. The germline gives CDR1 MDHEN, CDR2 SYDVKM. Full variable domain (rest looked up from reference TRBV28 and TRBJ1-5): DVKVTQSSRYLVKRTGEKVFLECVQDMDHENMFWYRQDPGLGLRLIYFSYDVKMKEKGDIPEGYSVSREKKERFSLILESASTNQTSMYLCASSLPPGTGNQPQHFGDGTRLSIL.

This clone came up a few times. The J gene is TRBJ2-5, the V gene TRBV6-5, with a tentative D call TRBD1 (6 bases). Trimming removed 6 bases at V and 4 bases at J, with 9 bases between. The CDR3 has 12 residues. The germline V gene encodes CDR1 MNHEY and CDR2 SVGAGI. CDR3 protein: CASRQGTETQYF. The DNA for the CDR3 is TGTGCCAGCAGACAGGGTACAGAGACCCAGTACTTC.

The sample holds a few counts of this clone. The chain employs TRBV28 and TRBJ2-3; TRBD2 matches 9 bases. The CDR3 totals 16 residues. Trimming took 2 bases from V and 6 from J; bases not matched to a gene: 9. Looked up from germline, CDR1 is MDHEN and CDR2 is SYDVKM. CDR3 coding DNA: TGTGCCAGCAGTTTAGGACTAGCGACAGACTTGGATACGCAGTATTTT. This translates into CASSLGLATDLDTQYF.

The chain is built from TRBV2 and TRBJ2-5; tentatively, D is TRBD2 (5 bases). The V end lost 8 bases, the J end lost 4 bases, and 8 bases lay between the germline ends. In germline, CDR1 is SNHLY, CDR2 FYNNEI. CDR3 length: 11 residues. This CDR3 is CASEGGETQYF. The CDR3 DNA is TGTGCCAGCGAGGGTGGAGAGACCCAGTACTTC.

This chain connects TRBV7-8 to TRBJ1-2; TRBD1 might be the D (6 bases). Germline lookup yields CDR1 SGHVS and CDR2 FQNEAQ. V was cut by 3 bases and J by 4 bases, with 15 bases left in between. This CDR3 spans 15 amino acids. The CDR3 coding sequence is TGTGCCAGCAGCTTCGACGGAGGAGGGGGCTATGGCTACACCTTC. The encoded protein is CASSFDGGGGYGYTF.

The chain carries TRBV9 and TRBJ2-3; 10 bases fit TRBD2. Losses at the gene ends were 0 bases for V and 5 bases for J; bases not matched to a gene: 6. CDR1 and CDR2 from the germline V gene are SGDLS and YYNGEE. The CDR3 covers 16 residues. This CDR3 is CASSVAPAGGQDTQYF. In nucleotides, the CDR3 is TGTGCCAGCAGCGTAGCACCAGCGGGGGGGCAAGATACGCAGTATTTT.

V gene TRBV7-2 combines with J gene TRBJ1-2; 10 nucleotides match TRBD1. The CDR3 loop spans 17 amino acids. Trimming took 5 bases from V and 4 from J; bases not matched to a gene: 13. CDR1 SGHTA and CDR2 FQGNSA come from the germline V gene. CDR3: CASSPRTGGIDSYGYTF. CDR3 coding DNA: TGTGCCAGCAGCCCTAGGACAGGGGGAATTGATAGCTATGGCTACACCTTC.

This clone has a handful of counts. The chain is built from TRBV10-3 and TRBJ1-1; TRBD1 agrees at 7 bases. The germline CDR1 and CDR2 sequences are ENHRY and SYGVKD. The J segment lost 1 base and the V segment lost 6 bases, leaving 5 bases of the junction unmatched. The CDR3 length is 14 residues. Written as DNA, the CDR3 is TGTGCCATCAGGGTAGGGGGCGAGAACACTGAAGCTTTCTTT. It codes for CAIRVGGENTEAFF.

This clone was counted between two and nine times. This chain uses TRBV6-5 with TRBJ2-7, with 8 bases matching TRBD1. The CDR3 extends over 15 amino acids. Losses at the gene ends were 2 bases for V and 3 bases for J; bases not matched to a gene: 6. Germline loops: CDR1 MNHEY, CDR2 SVGAGI. CDR3 protein: CASSYAGGAIYEQYF. The CDR3 coding sequence is TGTGCCAGCAGTTACGCAGGGGGCGCAATCTACGAGCAGTACTTC.

Only a few counts were recorded for this clone. The sample carries other DNA sequences with the same CDR3. The gene calls are TRBV7-9 and TRBJ2-5, with D perhaps matching TRBD1 (8 bases). Trimming removed 4 bases from V and 5 bases from J, with 14 bases in between. The CDR3 contains 14 residues. Germline-derived CDR1 and CDR2 are SEHNR and FQNEAQ (reference sequence). CDR3 in amino acids: CASSSGQGGETQYF. The DNA of the CDR3 is TGTGCCAGCAGCTCTGGACAGGGAGGGGAGACCCAGTACTTC.

The chain employs TRBV4-3 and TRBJ1-5; D remains ambiguous. The length of the CDR3 is 15 residues. Trimming shortened V by 0 bases and J by 5 bases, and 11 bases separated the two germline ends. CDR1 is LGHNA, CDR2 YSLEER, per germline. This CDR3 is CASSQDGNIYQPQHF. CDR3 DNA: TGCGCCAGCAGCCAAGATGGGAACATATATCAGCCCCAGCATTTT.

This clone was seen more than once but under ten times. CDR3 nucleotides: TGTGCCAGCAGATCCGGGACCAGCTACGAGCAGTACTTC. It is translated as CASRSGTSYEQYF. The V and J genes are TRBV7-2 and TRBJ2-7; D tentatively fits TRBD1 or TRBD2 (5 bases each). Germline CDR1 SGHTA, CDR2 FQGNSA. V was clipped by 6 bases and J by 3 bases, with 12 bases between them. The CDR3 is made up of 13 amino acids.

This clone was seen a few times. The chain uses TRBV5-4 and TRBJ2-5; a possible D gene is TRBD1 (7 bases). V lost 5 bases to trimming and J lost 1 base, with 15 bases between them. This CDR3 is built from 15 residues. Germline V lookup: CDR1 SGHNT, CDR2 YYREEE (reference sequence). The CDR3 protein is CASRQGGISQETQYF. Here the CDR3 DNA reads TGTGCCAGCAGGCAGGGGGGCATTTCCCAAGAGACCCAGTACTTC.

The table lists this clone with many counts. The chain uses TRBV29-1 and TRBJ2-5; D is uncertain. This CDR3 has 12 residues. The ends were cut back, 3 bases at V and 3 bases at J, with 8 bases in the middle. Germline V gene data show CDR1 as SQVTM and CDR2 as ANQGSEA. CDR3 nucleotide sequence: TGCAGCGTTGATCATGGCGAAGAGACCCAGTACTTC. This encodes CSVDHGEETQYF.

This clone was seen many times. The same CDR3 is also encoded by other DNA sequences in this sample. J is TRBJ2-2 and V is TRBV10-3; perhaps TRBD2 as D (6 bases). Germline-derived CDR1 and CDR2 are ENHRY and SYGVKD. This CDR3 region has 13 residues. V was shortened by 8 bases and J by 3 bases, with 10 bases between the two germline ends. CDR3: CAIAGLDTGELFF. The CDR3, as DNA: TGTGCCATCGCGGGGCTTGACACCGGGGAGCTGTTTTTT.

This clone was seen only a few times. Other DNA sequences in the same sample also yield this CDR3. The rearrangement joins TRBV18 to TRBJ1-1; D is possibly TRBD1 (6 bases). The germline CDR1 and CDR2 sequences are KGHSH and LQKENI. Trimming removed 2 bases from V and 5 bases from J, with 12 bases in between. The CDR3 length is 14 residues. Written as DNA, the CDR3 is TGTGCCAGCTCACCAAGACAGGAAGGGACTGAAGCTTTCTTT. Amino acids: CASSPRQEGTEAFF.

This clone was counted only a few times. The chain has TRBV7-2 and TRBJ2-5, with 11 bases aligning to TRBD1. The CDR3 is 19 amino acids. V shed 5 bases and J 5 bases; nucleotides not matched to a gene: 19. Germline CDR1 reads SGHTA; CDR2 reads FQGNSA. Here the CDR3 DNA reads TGTGCCAGCAGCACGCGGACAGGGGGCGGAATCAGTCCTTTGGAGACCCAGTACTTC. It is translated as CASSTRTGGGISPLETQYF.

The J gene is TRBJ2-3, the V gene TRBV9, with D possibly matching TRBD2 (6 bases). V lost 3 bases, J lost 0 bases, and 17 bases lay in between. Germline V lookup: CDR1 SGDLS, CDR2 YYNGEE. CDR3 length: 17 residues. CDR3 in DNA: TGTGCCAGCAGCGCCGGGGGATGGGACCCTAGCACAGATACGCAGTATTTT. As protein: CASSAGGWDPSTDTQYF.

This clone was detected many times. V gene TRBV5-1 combines with J gene TRBJ2-2, with TRBD2 matching 9 bases. V trimming: 7 bases; J trimming: 4 bases; junction bases outside the gene matches: 11. This CDR3 comprises 16 residues. Germline values: CDR1 SGHRS, CDR2 YFSETQ. The CDR3 DNA is TGCGCCAGCGATATAGGCGGGGGGGCCGCCACCGGGGAGCTGTTTTTT. Residues: CASDIGGGAATGELFF. The full variable domain, rest sourced from reference TRBV5-1 and TRBJ2-2, is KAGVTQTPRYLIKTRGQQVTLSCSPISGHRSVSWYQQTPGQGLQFLFEYFSETQRNKGNFPGRFSGRQFSNSRSEMNVSTLELGDSALYLCASDIGGGAATGELFFGEGSRLTVL.

This clone came up a few times. V gene TRBV25-1 combines with J gene TRBJ1-2, with D unresolved. Germline assignment: CDR1 MGHDK and CDR2 SYGVNS. The CDR3 consists of 14 residues. V dropped 1 base and J dropped 0 bases, with 6 bases sitting between them. The CDR3 protein is CASSELQANYGYTF. The CDR3 DNA reads TGTGCCAGCAGTGAATTGCAGGCTAACTATGGCTACACCTTC.

The gene calls are TRBV5-1 and TRBJ1-4; TRBD1 might be the D (6 bases). This CDR3 is 15 amino acids long. Germline lookup yields CDR1 SGHRS and CDR2 YFSETQ. V gave up 4 bases and J gave up 5 bases, with 15 bases separating them. CDR3 in amino acids: CASSATTGPNEKLFF. For the CDR3, the DNA is TGCGCCAGCAGCGCTACGACAGGACCAAATGAAAAACTGTTTTTT.

The chain combines TRBV7-2 with TRBJ1-3; D is unclear. The CDR3 is 14 residues long. Germline CDR1 is SGHTA and CDR2 is FQGNSA. Trimming left V 5 bases short and J 8 bases short, with 16 bases between. The CDR3 reads CASSRTTSADTIYF. For the CDR3, the DNA is TGTGCCAGCAGCCGGACCACGTCGGCGGACACCATATATTTT.

This clone appeared many times. This chain connects TRBV6-5 to TRBJ2-3; 8 bases align to TRBD1. The CDR3 runs to 15 residues. Germline assignment: CDR1 MNHEY and CDR2 SVGAGI. Trimming at V came to 4 bases and at J to 3 bases, leaving 6 bases not matched to a gene. For the CDR3, the DNA is TGTGCCAGCAGTTTCGGCGGGACAGGAACAGATACGCAGTATTTT. Protein sequence: CASSFGGTGTDTQYF.

The chain employs TRBV18 and TRBJ1-1; D not certain. Germline-derived CDR1 and CDR2 are KGHSH and LQKENI. This CDR3 has 14 amino acids. With 1 base removed from V and 0 bases from J, the gap between germline ends came to 6 bases. The CDR3 coding sequence is TGTGCCAGCTCACCACAGGAGATGAACACTGAAGCTTTCTTT. Residues: CASSPQEMNTEAFF.